This TCR beta chain was found in a study of regulatory T cells in long-lasting Graves disease. Noted time point: newly diagnosed GD, antithyroid drugs for less than 3 months. From PBMCs, RNA was extracted and then used to make the TCR library. This CDR3 comprises 14 residues. Germline loops: CDR1 LGHDT, CDR2 YNNKEL (reference sequence). Trimming shortened V by 6 bases and J by 8 bases, and 19 bases separated the two germline ends. Relying on iRepertoire HTBI primers and Arm-PCR of CDR3 regions, the team built TCR beta libraries. Per the study methods: From all samples, identification returned 12 to 15 TRBJ and approximately 63 TRBV segments. TCRdb redid the calling of the multiplex PCR reads with MiXCR, one entry per CDR3 protein. Clone size and V and J calls follow TCRdb, not the original study. The sample contains 350,000 to 500,000 distinct CDR3 sequences, about 15% of which appear only once. The sample was also linked to a second study, of T cells in Graves' hyperthyroidism and ophthalmopathy. That work states: The HTBI set primed first-round TCR CDR3 RT-PCR. The majority of expanded thyroid clonotypes above 0.001 also appeared in blood.

This chain joins TRBV3-1 and TRBJ1-2; possibly TRBD1 for D (6 bases). This TCR came from a young woman with Graves disease. The sample consisted of peripheral blood mononuclear cells (PBMCs), taken at new diagnosis, from a patient treated with antithyroid drugs. The CDR3 bases are TGTGCCAGCAGGTCCCAGGGGCGCGGGTCGGGCTACACCTTC. Amino acids: CASRSQGRGSGYTF.